A selection of T cell receptor beta chains follows, all from one sample in a study of blood T cell repertoires in COVID-19. Data came from immunoSEQ multiplex PCR; TCRdb stores just in-frame clones and leaves some out. The sample lists around 36,000 clones; 83% were seen once. Sequenced material: peripheral blood. These receptors came from a middle-aged man with acute or convalescent COVID-19. The CDR3 runs from the conserved cysteine through the conserved F or W. D genes are given only for firm matches. The size of a clone is reported for some rows only, either as once, few or many, or as a class for expanded clones.

d_call: TRBD1; clone_size: few; v_call: TRBV2; j_call: TRBJ2-7; cdr3_nt: TGTGCCAGCGTTATCTTAGGGACAGGGACCTACGAGCAGTACTTC; cdr3_aa: CASVILGTGTYEQYF
d_call: TRBD1; clone_size: -; v_call: TRBV4-1; j_call: TRBJ1-1; cdr3_nt: TGCGCCAGCAGCCTCATTTCGGACAGGGGCACTGAAGCTTTCTTT; cdr3_aa: CASSLISDRGTEAFF
d_call: -; clone_size: -; v_call: TRBV7-9; j_call: TRBJ1-3; cdr3_nt: TGTGCCAGCAGCTCCGGACTGATCTCTGGAAACACCATATATTTT; cdr3_aa: CASSSGLISGNTIYF
d_call: -; clone_size: -; v_call: TRBV9; j_call: TRBJ2-3; cdr3_nt: TGTGCCAGCAGCGTAGGGGGTAGCGGCACAGATACGCAGTATTTT; cdr3_aa: CASSVGGSGTDTQYF
d_call: -; clone_size: few; v_call: TRBV5-4; j_call: TRBJ2-2; cdr3_nt: TGTGCCAGCAGCTCGGATCCAGGGAACACCGGGGAGCTGTTTTTT; cdr3_aa: CASSSDPGNTGELFF
d_call: TRBD1; clone_size: -; v_call: TRBV6-5; j_call: TRBJ1-2; cdr3_nt: TGTGCCAGCAAGGACAGGAGCTATGGCTACACCTTC; cdr3_aa: CASKDRSYGYTF
d_call: TRBD1; clone_size: -; v_call: TRBV11-1; j_call: TRBJ2-5; cdr3_nt: TGTGCCAGCACCTCATCGGACAGGGACGAGACCCAGTACTTC; cdr3_aa: CASTSSDRDETQYF
d_call: TRBD2; clone_size: -; v_call: TRBV14; j_call: TRBJ2-1; cdr3_nt: TGTGCCAGCAGCCAAGTAAGGACTAGCGGGAATAATGAGCAGTTCTTC; cdr3_aa: CASSQVRTSGNNEQFF
d_call: -; clone_size: -; v_call: TRBV4-1; j_call: TRBJ1-4; cdr3_nt: TGCGCCAGCAGCCGACTGTTTAATGAAAAACTGTTTTTT; cdr3_aa: CASSRLFNEKLFF
d_call: TRBD2; clone_size: once; v_call: TRBV28; j_call: TRBJ2-1; cdr3_nt: TGTGCCAGCAGGGTGCGGGGCGGGAGGGCCTTCAATGAGCAGTTCTTC; cdr3_aa: CASRVRGGRAFNEQFF
d_call: TRBD2; clone_size: -; v_call: TRBV5-4; j_call: TRBJ2-7; cdr3_nt: TGTGCCAGCACCAGAGTGGGGACTAGCGGTTACGAGCAGTACTTC; cdr3_aa: CASTRVGTSGYEQYF
d_call: TRBD1; clone_size: -; v_call: TRBV3-1/TRBV3-2; j_call: TRBJ1-5; cdr3_nt: TGTGCCAGCAGCCAACAACCTCAGGGGGTCGACAGCAATCAGCCCCAGCATTTT; cdr3_aa: CASSQQPQGVDSNQPQHF
d_call: TRBD1; clone_size: -; v_call: TRBV7-6; j_call: TRBJ2-2; cdr3_nt: TGTGCCAGCAGCAACCCGGACAGGGTATTTGCCGGGGAGCTGTTTTTT; cdr3_aa: CASSNPDRVFAGELFF
d_call: -; clone_size: -; v_call: TRBV20-1; j_call: TRBJ2-7; cdr3_nt: TGCAGTGCTAGAGACAGGGAGCAGTACTTC; cdr3_aa: CSARDREQYF
d_call: -; clone_size: -; v_call: TRBV28; j_call: TRBJ1-1; cdr3_nt: TGTGCCAGCAGTTTAGGGACATACACTGAAGCTTTCTTT; cdr3_aa: CASSLGTYTEAFF
d_call: TRBD1; clone_size: few; v_call: TRBV5-4; j_call: TRBJ1-5; cdr3_nt: TGTGCCAGCAGCGCCGGACAGGAGGGGCAGCCCCAGCATTTT; cdr3_aa: CASSAGQEGQPQHF
d_call: -; clone_size: -; v_call: TRBV5-8; j_call: TRBJ2-3; cdr3_nt: TGTGCCAGCCCCTTGGGGAACTCAGGGCACACAGATACGCAGTATTTT; cdr3_aa: CASPLGNSGHTDTQYF
d_call: -; clone_size: -; v_call: TRBV29-1; j_call: TRBJ2-7; cdr3_nt: TGCAGCGTTGAAGCTGGCAACACCTACGAGCAGTACTTC; cdr3_aa: CSVEAGNTYEQYF
d_call: TRBD2; clone_size: -; v_call: TRBV5-1; j_call: TRBJ2-7; cdr3_nt: TGCGCCAGCAGGGCTAGCGGGATAGGTTGGGGCGAGCAGTACTTC; cdr3_aa: CASRASGIGWGEQYF
d_call: TRBD1; clone_size: -; v_call: TRBV7-2; j_call: TRBJ1-4; cdr3_nt: TGTGCCAGCAGCCCCGTGGGGCAGGGGGATGGAGAAAAACTGTTTTTT; cdr3_aa: CASSPVGQGDGEKLFF
d_call: TRBD1; clone_size: once; v_call: TRBV9; j_call: TRBJ1-1; cdr3_nt: TGTGCCAGCAGCCGTGGACAGGCCAACACTGAAGCTTTCTTT; cdr3_aa: CASSRGQANTEAFF
d_call: -; clone_size: -; v_call: TRBV7-3; j_call: TRBJ1-6; cdr3_nt: TGTGCCTCCCAGGGAGGTTATAATTCACCCCTCCACTTT; cdr3_aa: CASQGGYNSPLHF
d_call: TRBD1; clone_size: -; v_call: TRBV10-1; j_call: TRBJ2-7; cdr3_nt: TGCGCCAGCAGTGATGGACAGGGAGACGAGCAGTACTTC; cdr3_aa: CASSDGQGDEQYF
d_call: TRBD1; clone_size: medium-sized; v_call: TRBV5-8; j_call: TRBJ2-7; cdr3_nt: TGTGCCAGCAGCTCCAGGGGGCGATCGTACGAGCAGTACTTC; cdr3_aa: CASSSRGRSYEQYF
d_call: TRBD1; clone_size: once; v_call: TRBV6-5; j_call: TRBJ1-4; cdr3_nt: TGTGCCTCCGGGACAGGGGGGTTAACTAATGAAAAACTGTTTTTT; cdr3_aa: CASGTGGLTNEKLFF
d_call: -; clone_size: -; v_call: TRBV6-5; j_call: TRBJ1-1; cdr3_nt: TGTGCCAGCAGCTTCGGCCAGGGTTACGCTGAAGCTTTCTTT; cdr3_aa: CASSFGQGYAEAFF
d_call: -; clone_size: once; v_call: TRBV3-1/TRBV3-2; j_call: TRBJ1-2; cdr3_nt: TGTGCCAGCAGCCAAGTCTATAACTATGGCTACACCTTC; cdr3_aa: CASSQVYNYGYTF
d_call: -; clone_size: -; v_call: TRBV15; j_call: TRBJ2-1; cdr3_nt: TGTGCCACCAGCAGAGATTCACGGGGGAACAATGAGCAGTTCTTC; cdr3_aa: CATSRDSRGNNEQFF
d_call: -; clone_size: once; v_call: TRBV10-3; j_call: TRBJ2-1; cdr3_nt: TGTGCCATCAGTGAGTCTGCCGCGGGAGCAGGGGATGAGCAGTTCTTC; cdr3_aa: CAISESAAGAGDEQFF
d_call: TRBD2; clone_size: -; v_call: TRBV27; j_call: TRBJ2-3; cdr3_nt: TGTGCCAGCAGTACGAGAACCGGGACTAGCGGGGCTGTAGATACGCAGTATTTT; cdr3_aa: CASSTRTGTSGAVDTQYF
d_call: TRBD1; clone_size: -; v_call: TRBV5-4; j_call: TRBJ1-2; cdr3_nt: TGTGCCAGCAGCTTAGGAGGACAGGGGGCGAGAAATGGCTACACCTTC; cdr3_aa: CASSLGGQGARNGYTF